The text below deals with one T cell receptor beta chain. The antigen remains undetermined. The data stem from a study of T-cell reconstitution after alpha-beta-depleted transplantation in children. Study observations and caveats: Expanded graft clones numbering several hundred reportedly gave rise to alpha-beta T cells about two months after transplant. From surviving recipient T cells and thymic progenitors came the high day-60 TCRbeta diversity observed in some patients.

It was with unique molecular identifiers that the TCRbeta library was prepared. MiXCR, run by TCRdb on the PCR reads, gives a single entry per CDR3 protein. Counted here are roughly 45,000 distinct CDR3 sequences, approximately 8.7% occurring once; the ten biggest clones make up roughly 29%. This CDR3 is built from 12 residues. The ends were cut back, 6 bases at V and 9 bases at J, with 12 bases in the middle. Germline V lookup: CDR1 SNHLY, CDR2 FYNNEI. The chain couples TRBV2 to TRBJ1-5, with no clear D. The sample here was PBMCs, mostly from graft donor cells, taken 60 days after TCRalphabeta/CD19-depleted stem cell transplant. This receptor was taken from a male patient between 2 and 10 years old who had a stem cell transplant for chronic granulomatous disease, so the T cells may come from the graft donor. The CDR3 DNA is TGTGCCAGCAGGGAGGGCATGGGGCCCCAGCATTTT. Protein: CASREGMGPQHF. Variable domain in full (rest from reference TRBV2 and TRBJ1-5): EPEVTQTPSHQVTQMGQEVILRCVPISNHLYFYWYRQILGQKVEFLVSFYNNEISEKSEIFDDQFSVERPDGSNFTLKIRSTKLEDSAMYFCASREGMGPQHFGDGTRLSIL.